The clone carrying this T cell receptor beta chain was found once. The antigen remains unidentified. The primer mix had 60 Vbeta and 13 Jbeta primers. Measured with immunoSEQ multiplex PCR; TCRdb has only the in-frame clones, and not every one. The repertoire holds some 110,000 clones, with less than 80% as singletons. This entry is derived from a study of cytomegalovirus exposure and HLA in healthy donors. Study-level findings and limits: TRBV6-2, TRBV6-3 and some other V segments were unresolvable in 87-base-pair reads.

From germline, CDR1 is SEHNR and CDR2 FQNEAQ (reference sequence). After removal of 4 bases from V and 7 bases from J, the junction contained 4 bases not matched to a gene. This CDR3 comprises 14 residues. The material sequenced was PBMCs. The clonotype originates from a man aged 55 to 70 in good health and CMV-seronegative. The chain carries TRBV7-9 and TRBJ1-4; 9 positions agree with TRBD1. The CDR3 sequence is CASSSQGAREKLFF. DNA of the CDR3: TGTGCCAGCAGCTCACAGGGGGCGCGTGAAAAACTGTTTTTT.